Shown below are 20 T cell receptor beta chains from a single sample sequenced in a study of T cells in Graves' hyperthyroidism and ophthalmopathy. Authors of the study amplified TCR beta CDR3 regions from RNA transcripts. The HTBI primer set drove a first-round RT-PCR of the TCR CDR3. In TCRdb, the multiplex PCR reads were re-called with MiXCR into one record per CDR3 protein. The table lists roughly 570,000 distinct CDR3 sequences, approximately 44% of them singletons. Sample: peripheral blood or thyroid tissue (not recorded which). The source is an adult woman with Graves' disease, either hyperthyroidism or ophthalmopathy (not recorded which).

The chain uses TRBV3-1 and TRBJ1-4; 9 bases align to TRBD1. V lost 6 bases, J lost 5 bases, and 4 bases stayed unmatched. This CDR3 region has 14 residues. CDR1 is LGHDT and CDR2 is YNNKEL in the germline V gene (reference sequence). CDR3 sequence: CASRTGGRNEKLFF. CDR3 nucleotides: TGTGCCAGCAGGACAGGGGGTCGAAATGAAAAACTGTTTTTT.

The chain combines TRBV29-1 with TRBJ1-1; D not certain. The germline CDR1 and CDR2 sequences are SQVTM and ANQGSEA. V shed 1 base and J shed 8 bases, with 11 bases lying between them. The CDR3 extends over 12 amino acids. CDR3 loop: CSVEGAWEEAFF. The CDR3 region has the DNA TGCAGCGTTGAAGGTGCCTGGGAAGAAGCTTTCTTT.

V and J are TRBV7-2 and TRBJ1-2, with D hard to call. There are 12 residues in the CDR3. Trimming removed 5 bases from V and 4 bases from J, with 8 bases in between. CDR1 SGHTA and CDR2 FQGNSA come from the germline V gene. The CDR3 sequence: CASSGRAYGYTF. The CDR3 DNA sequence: TGTGCCAGCAGCGGGCGGGCCTATGGCTACACCTTC.

This CDR3 is CASTRGQGHGYTF. DNA of the CDR3: TGTGCCAGTACGCGAGGACAGGGGCATGGCTACACCTTC. This rearrangement joins TRBV19 to TRBJ1-2; 9 nucleotides match TRBD1. The CDR3 consists of 13 residues. Per germline, CDR1 LNHDA and CDR2 SQIVND (reference sequence). After removal of 7 bases from V and 6 bases from J, the junction contained 6 bases not matched to a gene.

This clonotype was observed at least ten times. The CDR3 DNA sequence: TGTGCCAGTAGTATTGACAAAAAAACTGGCTACACCTTC. Residues: CASSIDKKTGYTF. V is TRBV19 and J is TRBJ1-2; no clear D gene. CDR3 length equals 13 residues. The V gene's germline CDR1 is LNHDA and CDR2 SQIVND (reference sequence). Trimming shortened V by 3 bases and J by 7 bases, and 12 bases separated the two germline ends.

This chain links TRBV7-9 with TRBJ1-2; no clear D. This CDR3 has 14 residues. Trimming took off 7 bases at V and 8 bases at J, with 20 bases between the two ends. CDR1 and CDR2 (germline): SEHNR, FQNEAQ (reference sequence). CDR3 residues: CASTATDVASGYTF. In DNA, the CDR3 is TGTGCCAGCACCGCCACGGACGTTGCTAGCGGCTACACCTTC.

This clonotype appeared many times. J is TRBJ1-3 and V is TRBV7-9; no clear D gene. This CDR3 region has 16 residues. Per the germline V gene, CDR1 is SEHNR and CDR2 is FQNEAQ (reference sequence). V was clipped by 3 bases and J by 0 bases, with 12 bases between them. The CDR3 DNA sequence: TGTGCCAGCAGCTTTAACACAGCCTCCTCTGGAAACACCATATATTTT. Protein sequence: CASSFNTASSGNTIYF.

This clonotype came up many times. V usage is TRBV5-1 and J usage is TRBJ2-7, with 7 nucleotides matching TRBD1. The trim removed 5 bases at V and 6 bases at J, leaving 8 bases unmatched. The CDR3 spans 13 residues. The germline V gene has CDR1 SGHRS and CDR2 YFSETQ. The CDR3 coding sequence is TGCGCCAGCAGTACTACAGGGGTGGGCGAGCAGTACTTC. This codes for CASSTTGVGEQYF.

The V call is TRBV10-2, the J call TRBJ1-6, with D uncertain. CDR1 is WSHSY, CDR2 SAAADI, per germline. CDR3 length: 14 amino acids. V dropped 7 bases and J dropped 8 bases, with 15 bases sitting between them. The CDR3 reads CASMSAGNYSPLHF. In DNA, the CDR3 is TGCGCCAGCATGAGTGCGGGGAACTATTCACCCCTCCACTTT.

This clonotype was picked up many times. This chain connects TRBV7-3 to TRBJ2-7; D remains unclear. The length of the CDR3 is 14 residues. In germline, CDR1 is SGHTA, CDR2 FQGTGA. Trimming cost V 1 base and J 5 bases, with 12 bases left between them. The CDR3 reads CASSLNRDPHEQYF. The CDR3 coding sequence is TGTGCCAGCAGCTTAAATAGGGATCCCCACGAGCAGTACTTC.

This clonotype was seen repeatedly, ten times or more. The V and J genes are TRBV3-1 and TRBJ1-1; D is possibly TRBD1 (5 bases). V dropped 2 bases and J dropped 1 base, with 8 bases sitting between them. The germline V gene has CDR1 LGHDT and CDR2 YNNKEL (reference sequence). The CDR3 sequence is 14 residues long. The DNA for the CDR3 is TGTGCCAGCAGCCAATTCGACAGGAACACTGAAGCTTTCTTT. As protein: CASSQFDRNTEAFF.

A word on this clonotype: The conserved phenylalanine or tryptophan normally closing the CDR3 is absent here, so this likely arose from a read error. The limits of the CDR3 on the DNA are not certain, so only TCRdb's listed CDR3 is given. CDR3 sequence reads: CASSQTSS. The chain employs TRBV7-8 and TRBJ1-1. The CDR3 is 8 residues long, ends included. The germline CDR1 and CDR2 sequences are SGHVS and FQNEAQ.

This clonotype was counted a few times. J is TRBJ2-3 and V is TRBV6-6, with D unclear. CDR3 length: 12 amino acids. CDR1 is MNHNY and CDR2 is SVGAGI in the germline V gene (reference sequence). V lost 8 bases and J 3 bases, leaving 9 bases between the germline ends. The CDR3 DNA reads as TGTGCCAGCGGTCCACGTACAGATACGCAGTATTTT. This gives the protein CASGPRTDTQYF.

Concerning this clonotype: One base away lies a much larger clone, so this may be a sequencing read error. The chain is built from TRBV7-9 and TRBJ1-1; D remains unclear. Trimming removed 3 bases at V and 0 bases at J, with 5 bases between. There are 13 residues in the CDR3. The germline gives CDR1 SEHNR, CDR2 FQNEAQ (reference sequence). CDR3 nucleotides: TGTGCCAGCAGCTTTAACATGAACACTGAAGCTTTCTTT. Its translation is CASSFNMNTEAFF.

Here the CDR3 DNA reads TGTGCCAGCAGTCGAACGTCCACCGGGGAGCTGTTTTTT. It specifies CASSRTSTGELFF. The genes are TRBV12-3 or TRBV12-4 and TRBJ2-2, with unresolved D. The CDR3 loop spans 13 amino acids. Between the trimmed V and J ends, which lost 5 bases and 4 bases, there was a span of 8 bases.

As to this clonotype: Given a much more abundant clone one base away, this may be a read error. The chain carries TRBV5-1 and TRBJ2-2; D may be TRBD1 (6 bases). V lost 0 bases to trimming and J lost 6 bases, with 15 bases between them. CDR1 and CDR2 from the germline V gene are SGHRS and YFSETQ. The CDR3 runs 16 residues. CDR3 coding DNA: TGCGCCAGCAGCTTGGGTCCCGGGGCAGGGGCCGGGGAGCTGTTTTTT. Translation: CASSLGPGAGAGELFF.

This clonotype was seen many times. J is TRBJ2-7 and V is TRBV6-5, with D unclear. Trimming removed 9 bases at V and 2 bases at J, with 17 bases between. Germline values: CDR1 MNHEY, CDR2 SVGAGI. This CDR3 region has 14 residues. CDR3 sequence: CARKVSLVAYEQYF. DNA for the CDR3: TGTGCCAGGAAGGTGTCACTCGTGGCCTACGAGCAGTACTTC.

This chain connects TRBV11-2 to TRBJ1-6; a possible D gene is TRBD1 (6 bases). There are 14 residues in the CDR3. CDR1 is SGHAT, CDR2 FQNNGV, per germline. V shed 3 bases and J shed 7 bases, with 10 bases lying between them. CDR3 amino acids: CASSFWTANSPLHF. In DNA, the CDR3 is TGTGCCAGCAGCTTCTGGACAGCCAATTCACCCCTCCACTTT.

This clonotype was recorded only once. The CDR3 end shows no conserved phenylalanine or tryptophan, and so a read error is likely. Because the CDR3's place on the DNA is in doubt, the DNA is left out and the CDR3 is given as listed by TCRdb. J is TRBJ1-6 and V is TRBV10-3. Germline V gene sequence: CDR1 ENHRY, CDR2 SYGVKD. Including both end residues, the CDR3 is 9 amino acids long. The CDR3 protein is CAISDEAIG.

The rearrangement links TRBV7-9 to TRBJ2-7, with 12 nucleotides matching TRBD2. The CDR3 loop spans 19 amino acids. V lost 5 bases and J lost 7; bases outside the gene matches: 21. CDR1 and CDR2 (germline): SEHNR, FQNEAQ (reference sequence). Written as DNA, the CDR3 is TGTGCCAGCAGCCCCTGGGGGGACGGAAACACCGGGACTAGCGGGGAGCAGTACTTC. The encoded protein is CASSPWGDGNTGTSGEQYF.